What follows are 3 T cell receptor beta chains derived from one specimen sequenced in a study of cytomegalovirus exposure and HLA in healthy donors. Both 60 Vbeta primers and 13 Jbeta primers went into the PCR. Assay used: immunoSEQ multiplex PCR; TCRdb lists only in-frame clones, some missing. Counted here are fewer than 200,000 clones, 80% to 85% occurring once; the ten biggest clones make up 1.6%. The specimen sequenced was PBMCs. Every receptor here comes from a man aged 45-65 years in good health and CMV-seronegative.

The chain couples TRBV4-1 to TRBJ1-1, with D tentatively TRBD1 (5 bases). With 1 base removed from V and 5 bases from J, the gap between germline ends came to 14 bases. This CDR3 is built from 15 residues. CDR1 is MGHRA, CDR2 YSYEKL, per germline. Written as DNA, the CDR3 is TGCGCCAGCAGCCAAGGATTATTAGGGGTAACTGAAGCTTTCTTT. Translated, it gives CASSQGLLGVTEAFF.

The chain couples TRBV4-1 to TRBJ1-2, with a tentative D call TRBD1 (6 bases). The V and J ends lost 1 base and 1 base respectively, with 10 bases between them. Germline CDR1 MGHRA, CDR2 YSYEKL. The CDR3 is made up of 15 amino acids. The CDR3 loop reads CASSQGIGGNYGYTF. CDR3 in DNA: TGCGCCAGCAGCCAAGGAATAGGGGGTAACTATGGCTACACCTTC.

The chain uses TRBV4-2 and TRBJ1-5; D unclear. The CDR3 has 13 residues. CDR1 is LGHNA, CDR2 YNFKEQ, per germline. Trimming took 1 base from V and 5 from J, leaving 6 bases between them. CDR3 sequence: CASSQVADQPQHF. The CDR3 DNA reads TGTGCCAGCAGCCAAGTGGCTGATCAGCCCCAGCATTTT.